These T cell receptor beta chains were read from a single sample in a study of post-analysis software for immune sequencing data. One entry per CDR3 protein results from TCRdb running MiXCR on the PCR reads. The repertoire has hundreds of thousands of distinct CDR3 sequences, 25% to 30% of them found once; the top ten carry around 0.56%. Sequencing used blood. The receptors were gathered from a girl aged 10 to 17 with multiple sclerosis. CDR3s include the opening cysteine and the closing phenylalanine or tryptophan. The order of the fields is CDR3 length, J gene, V gene, clone size, D gene, CDR3 protein, CDR3 DNA. D genes are given only for firm matches. Clone size is shown for a subset of rows, as once, few, many or a class of expanded clone.

CDR3 length: 18; J gene: TRBJ2-3; V gene: TRBV15; clone size: -; D gene: TRBD1; CDR3 protein: CATRGALGQGLSTDTQYF; CDR3 DNA: TGTGCCACCCGGGGGGCGTTGGGACAGGGCCTAAGCACAGATACGCAGTATTTT
CDR3 length: 14; J gene: TRBJ1-4; V gene: TRBV5-1; clone size: -; D gene: TRBD1; CDR3 protein: CASSQTGGGEKLFF; CDR3 DNA: TGCGCCAGCAGTCAGACAGGGGGAGGTGAAAAACTGTTTTTT
CDR3 length: 15; J gene: TRBJ1-6; V gene: TRBV12-3/TRBV12-4; clone size: -; D gene: TRBD1; CDR3 protein: CASNNRGDIGSPLHF; CDR3 DNA: TGTGCCAGCAACAACAGGGGGGACATAGGATCACCCCTCCACTTT
CDR3 length: 14; J gene: TRBJ2-5; V gene: TRBV28; clone size: -; D gene: TRBD2; CDR3 protein: CASSPQGTRETQYF; CDR3 DNA: TGTGCCAGCAGCCCCCAGGGGACTAGAGAGACCCAGTACTTC
CDR3 length: 15; J gene: TRBJ2-5; V gene: TRBV6-2/TRBV6-3; clone size: few; D gene: -; CDR3 protein: CASTTFGHYQETQYF; CDR3 DNA: TGTGCCAGCACTACCTTCGGACACTACCAAGAGACCCAGTACTTC
CDR3 length: 15; J gene: TRBJ2-7; V gene: TRBV7-2; clone size: few; D gene: -; CDR3 protein: CASSLVGPGPYEQYF; CDR3 DNA: TGTGCCAGCAGCTTAGTAGGCCCAGGGCCCTACGAGCAGTACTTC
CDR3 length: 15; J gene: TRBJ2-3; V gene: TRBV20-1; clone size: many; D gene: -; CDR3 protein: CSARADYGSTDTQYF; CDR3 DNA: TGCAGTGCTAGAGCCGACTATGGGAGCACAGATACGCAGTATTTT
CDR3 length: 15; J gene: TRBJ1-2; V gene: TRBV20-1; clone size: -; D gene: -; CDR3 protein: CSAEPPTSTIRGYTF; CDR3 DNA: TGCAGTGCTGAGCCCCCGACTTCTACCATCCGTGGCTACACCTTC
CDR3 length: 13; J gene: TRBJ2-5; V gene: TRBV2; clone size: -; D gene: -; CDR3 protein: CASEAGDQETQYF; CDR3 DNA: TGTGCCAGCGAGGCAGGGGACCAAGAGACCCAGTACTTC
CDR3 length: 14; J gene: TRBJ1-2; V gene: TRBV4-1; clone size: few; D gene: TRBD1; CDR3 protein: CASSQFRDSYGYTF; CDR3 DNA: TGCGCCAGCAGCCAATTCCGGGACAGCTATGGCTACACCTTC
CDR3 length: 15; J gene: TRBJ2-7; V gene: TRBV28; clone size: once; D gene: TRBD1; CDR3 protein: CASRKNRGNGYEQYF; CDR3 DNA: TGTGCCAGCAGAAAAAACAGGGGGAACGGCTACGAGCAGTACTTC
CDR3 length: 14; J gene: TRBJ2-5; V gene: TRBV7-9; clone size: few; D gene: TRBD1; CDR3 protein: CASSEPGQQETQYF; CDR3 DNA: TGTGCCAGCAGCGAACCGGGACAGCAAGAGACCCAGTACTTC
CDR3 length: 14; J gene: TRBJ2-3; V gene: TRBV27; clone size: -; D gene: -; CDR3 protein: CASNHRASTDTQYF; CDR3 DNA: TGTGCCAGCAACCACAGGGCTAGCACAGATACGCAGTATTTT
CDR3 length: 14; J gene: TRBJ2-1; V gene: TRBV12-3/TRBV12-4; clone size: few; D gene: TRBD2; CDR3 protein: CASSSRRREGEQFF; CDR3 DNA: TGTGCCAGCAGCTCCCGACGGCGGGAGGGCGAGCAGTTCTTC
CDR3 length: 15; J gene: TRBJ2-1; V gene: TRBV20-1; clone size: -; D gene: -; CDR3 protein: CSARPGARLDYEQFF; CDR3 DNA: TGCAGTGCTAGACCCGGGGCCCGACTAGACTATGAGCAGTTCTTC
CDR3 length: 15; J gene: TRBJ2-1; V gene: TRBV5-1; clone size: few; D gene: -; CDR3 protein: CASSLSGWVHNEQFF; CDR3 DNA: TGCGCCAGCAGCTTGTCGGGGTGGGTACACAATGAGCAGTTCTTC
CDR3 length: 15; J gene: TRBJ1-5; V gene: TRBV20-1; clone size: few; D gene: TRBD1; CDR3 protein: CSARDRGQVAQPQHF; CDR3 DNA: TGCAGTGCTAGAGATCGTGGACAGGTCGCTCAGCCCCAGCATTTT
CDR3 length: 16; J gene: TRBJ1-2; V gene: TRBV10-3; clone size: -; D gene: TRBD1; CDR3 protein: CAISESTGTGGDGYTF; CDR3 DNA: TGTGCCATCAGTGAGTCGACGGGGACAGGGGGTGATGGCTACACCTTC
CDR3 length: 15; J gene: TRBJ2-3; V gene: TRBV12-3/TRBV12-4; clone size: many; D gene: TRBD1; CDR3 protein: CASSSPQDRANTQYF; CDR3 DNA: TGTGCCAGCAGTTCTCCCCAGGACAGGGCGAACACGCAGTATTTT
CDR3 length: 16; J gene: TRBJ2-1; V gene: TRBV9; clone size: few; D gene: -; CDR3 protein: CASSDLGWTGINEQFF; CDR3 DNA: TGTGCCAGCAGCGACCTAGGTTGGACTGGGATCAATGAGCAGTTCTTC
CDR3 length: 16; J gene: TRBJ2-7; V gene: TRBV20-1; clone size: few; D gene: TRBD2; CDR3 protein: CSANGLAGASSYEQYF; CDR3 DNA: TGCAGTGCTAACGGACTAGCGGGGGCCTCATCCTACGAGCAGTACTTC
CDR3 length: 18; J gene: TRBJ2-1; V gene: TRBV11-2; clone size: -; D gene: TRBD1; CDR3 protein: CASSLRGAGGFLDNEQFF; CDR3 DNA: TGTGCCAGCAGCTTAAGGGGGGCAGGGGGCTTTTTGGACAATGAGCAGTTCTTC
CDR3 length: 14; J gene: TRBJ2-7; V gene: TRBV6-1; clone size: -; D gene: -; CDR3 protein: CASRLGTDYYEQYF; CDR3 DNA: TGTGCCAGCCGACTAGGGACAGATTACTACGAGCAGTACTTC
CDR3 length: 14; J gene: TRBJ1-2; V gene: TRBV7-2; clone size: few; D gene: TRBD1; CDR3 protein: CASSLGTGAYGYTF; CDR3 DNA: TGTGCCAGCAGCTTAGGGACAGGGGCATATGGCTACACCTTC
CDR3 length: 14; J gene: TRBJ2-7; V gene: TRBV4-3; clone size: -; D gene: -; CDR3 protein: CASSHSQGSYEQYF; CDR3 DNA: TGCGCCAGCAGCCACAGCCAGGGGTCCTACGAGCAGTACTTC
CDR3 length: 14; J gene: TRBJ2-1; V gene: TRBV5-6; clone size: once; D gene: TRBD1; CDR3 protein: CASSLAGTGGEQFF; CDR3 DNA: TGTGCCAGCAGTCTAGCCGGGACAGGCGGTGAGCAGTTCTTC
CDR3 length: 16; J gene: TRBJ2-3; V gene: TRBV6-2/TRBV6-3; clone size: once; D gene: -; CDR3 protein: CASSYSDNGATDTQYF; CDR3 DNA: TGTGCCAGCAGTTACTCGGACAACGGAGCAACAGATACGCAGTATTTT
CDR3 length: 15; J gene: TRBJ2-3; V gene: TRBV7-9; clone size: few; D gene: -; CDR3 protein: CASSLLAPSTDTQYF; CDR3 DNA: TGTGCCAGCAGCTTACTAGCGCCCAGCACAGATACGCAGTATTTT
CDR3 length: 17; J gene: TRBJ2-6; V gene: TRBV11-2; clone size: -; D gene: -; CDR3 protein: CASSLDWPLGGANVLTF; CDR3 DNA: TGTGCCAGCAGCTTGGACTGGCCCTTAGGGGGGGCCAACGTCCTGACTTTC
CDR3 length: 15; J gene: TRBJ2-7; V gene: TRBV20-1; clone size: -; D gene: -; CDR3 protein: CSASPYGTDPYEQYF; CDR3 DNA: TGCAGTGCTAGTCCGTACGGGACCGATCCCTACGAGCAGTACTTC
CDR3 length: 15; J gene: TRBJ2-3; V gene: TRBV14; clone size: -; D gene: -; CDR3 protein: CASSQGTGGTVTQYF; CDR3 DNA: TGTGCCAGCAGCCAAGGAACAGGCGGCACGGTTACGCAGTATTTT
CDR3 length: 14; J gene: TRBJ2-7; V gene: TRBV10-3; clone size: few; D gene: TRBD1; CDR3 protein: CAISPGQGAYEQYF; CDR3 DNA: TGTGCCATCAGCCCGGGACAGGGAGCCTACGAGCAGTACTTC
CDR3 length: 14; J gene: TRBJ2-1; V gene: TRBV7-2; clone size: -; D gene: -; CDR3 protein: CASSSDSYYNEQFF; CDR3 DNA: TGTGCCAGCAGCTCGGACAGCTATTACAATGAGCAGTTCTTC
CDR3 length: 16; J gene: TRBJ2-1; V gene: TRBV12-5; clone size: many; D gene: TRBD1; CDR3 protein: CASGAPGTVSYNEQFF; CDR3 DNA: TGTGCTAGTGGTGCTCCCGGGACAGTCTCCTACAATGAGCAGTTCTTC
CDR3 length: 13; J gene: TRBJ1-2; V gene: TRBV12-3/TRBV12-4; clone size: -; D gene: -; CDR3 protein: CASSRSLNDGYTF; CDR3 DNA: TGTGCCAGCAGCAGAAGTCTCAACGATGGCTACACCTTC
CDR3 length: 15; J gene: TRBJ1-3; V gene: TRBV5-1; clone size: once; D gene: TRBD1; CDR3 protein: CGSSLDRTSGNTIYF; CDR3 DNA: TGCGGCAGCAGCTTGGACAGGACGTCTGGAAACACCATATATTTT
CDR3 length: 12; J gene: TRBJ2-2; V gene: TRBV7-2; clone size: -; D gene: -; CDR3 protein: CASSLNIGELFF; CDR3 DNA: TGTGCCAGCAGCTTAAACATCGGGGAGCTGTTTTTT
CDR3 length: 14; J gene: TRBJ2-2; V gene: TRBV29-1; clone size: -; D gene: -; CDR3 protein: CSVLFRYDTGELFF; CDR3 DNA: TGCAGCGTTTTGTTCCGGTACGACACCGGGGAGCTGTTTTTT
CDR3 length: 15; J gene: TRBJ2-7; V gene: TRBV4-3; clone size: few; D gene: -; CDR3 protein: CASSPSIGPSYEQYF; CDR3 DNA: TGCGCCAGCAGTCCAAGTATAGGACCCAGCTACGAGCAGTACTTC
CDR3 length: 13; J gene: TRBJ1-2; V gene: TRBV7-9; clone size: many; D gene: -; CDR3 protein: CASTSTANYGYTF; CDR3 DNA: TGTGCCAGCACCTCGACAGCCAACTATGGCTACACCTTC
CDR3 length: 15; J gene: TRBJ2-7; V gene: TRBV4-3; clone size: few; D gene: -; CDR3 protein: CASSQSSRAGYEQYF; CDR3 DNA: TGCGCCAGCAGCCAAAGCTCGCGGGCAGGCTACGAGCAGTACTTC
CDR3 length: 14; J gene: TRBJ2-7; V gene: TRBV29-1; clone size: few; D gene: TRBD2; CDR3 protein: CSVTLGLAGYEQYF; CDR3 DNA: TGCAGCGTGACCTTGGGACTAGCAGGCTACGAGCAGTACTTC
CDR3 length: 14; J gene: TRBJ2-1; V gene: TRBV5-1; clone size: -; D gene: TRBD1; CDR3 protein: CASGTGQSSYEQFF; CDR3 DNA: TGCGCCAGCGGTACGGGACAGAGCTCCTACGAGCAGTTCTTC
CDR3 length: 14; J gene: TRBJ2-7; V gene: TRBV5-1; clone size: -; D gene: -; CDR3 protein: CASSLSGHRGAQYF; CDR3 DNA: TGCGCCAGCAGCTTATCCGGGCACCGAGGGGCCCAGTACTTC
CDR3 length: 13; J gene: TRBJ1-5; V gene: TRBV10-3; clone size: -; D gene: -; CDR3 protein: CAISESEDQPQHF; CDR3 DNA: TGTGCCATCAGTGAGTCGGAAGATCAGCCCCAGCATTTT
CDR3 length: 16; J gene: TRBJ2-3; V gene: TRBV4-1; clone size: -; D gene: -; CDR3 protein: CASSQDVGVSTDTQYF; CDR3 DNA: TGCGCCAGCAGCCAAGACGTGGGGGTTAGCACAGATACGCAGTATTTT
CDR3 length: 18; J gene: TRBJ2-3; V gene: TRBV20-1; clone size: -; D gene: TRBD2; CDR3 protein: CSARVPGTSGRLTDTQYF; CDR3 DNA: TGCAGTGCTAGAGTCCCCGGGACTAGCGGGAGACTGACAGATACGCAGTATTTT
CDR3 length: 12; J gene: TRBJ1-5; V gene: TRBV12-3/TRBV12-4; clone size: -; D gene: -; CDR3 protein: CASSFPDQPQHF; CDR3 DNA: TGTGCCAGCAGTTTTCCGGACCAGCCCCAGCATTTT
CDR3 length: 19; J gene: TRBJ1-2; V gene: TRBV7-9; clone size: -; D gene: TRBD1; CDR3 protein: CASSSFTLHSTGENYGYTF; CDR3 DNA: TGTGCCAGCAGCTCCTTCACACTCCACAGCACAGGGGAAAACTATGGCTACACCTTC
CDR3 length: 14; J gene: TRBJ1-5; V gene: TRBV5-1; clone size: -; D gene: -; CDR3 protein: CASSLGQYDQPQHF; CDR3 DNA: TGCGCCAGCAGCTTGGGACAGTACGATCAGCCCCAGCATTTT
CDR3 length: 17; J gene: TRBJ2-7; V gene: TRBV7-9; clone size: -; D gene: TRBD1; CDR3 protein: CASSPPGDREASYEQYF; CDR3 DNA: TGTGCCAGCAGCCCCCCCGGGGACAGGGAGGCATCCTACGAGCAGTACTTC